One and the same sample provided the 23 T cell receptor beta chains below, sequenced in a study of blood T cell repertoires in COVID-19. Sequencing used immunoSEQ multiplex PCR; TCRdb keeps in-frame clones, though not all of them. The sample includes about 49,000 clones, around 87% seen only once; the top ten take more than 5%. Sequencing was done on a sample of peripheral blood. The receptors were sampled from a man aged 35 to 55 with active COVID-19.

The V gene is TRBV19, the J gene TRBJ2-5, with 10 bases fitting TRBD2. The CDR3 spans 16 residues. V lost 5 bases to trimming and J lost 5 bases; unmatched junction nucleotides: 11. Germline V gene lookup returns CDR1 LNHDA and CDR2 SQIVND (reference sequence). The CDR3 nucleotides are TGTGCCAGTAGTCCCCTGAGCGGGACTAGCGCGGAGACCCAGTACTTC. Translation gives CASSPLSGTSAETQYF.

This chain's CDR3 is CASSAASGLYEQYF. The CDR3 coding sequence is TGTGCCAGCAGCGCAGCTAGCGGCCTCTACGAGCAGTACTTC. The genes are TRBV2 and TRBJ2-7, with 7 bases fitting TRBD2. V shed 6 bases and J 3 bases; nucleotides not matched to a gene: 8. Looked up from germline, CDR1 is SNHLY and CDR2 is FYNNEI. This CDR3 has 14 amino acids.

J is TRBJ2-1 and V is TRBV5-6; TRBD1 matches at 9 bases. Germline loops: CDR1 SGHDT, CDR2 YYEEEE. The ends lost 3 bases at V and 8 bases at J; junction bases unmatched: 0. CDR3 size: 12 residues. CDR3 sequence reads: CASSWDRDEQFF. The CDR3 DNA sequence: TGTGCCAGCAGCTGGGACAGGGATGAGCAGTTCTTC.

The genes are TRBV6-6 and TRBJ2-7, with D perhaps matching TRBD2 (7 bases). The CDR3 has 13 residues. V lost 4 bases to trimming and J lost 2 bases, with 9 bases between them. CDR1 is MNHNY and CDR2 is SVGAGI in the germline V gene (reference sequence). CDR3 protein: CASSWEGAYEQYF. The CDR3, as DNA: TGTGCCAGCAGTTGGGAGGGGGCCTACGAGCAGTACTTC.

DNA of the CDR3: TGCGCCAGCAGTGAGTCCCGGACAGAGTACAATGAGCAGTTCTTC. Translated, it gives CASSESRTEYNEQFF. The V gene is TRBV10-1, the J gene TRBJ2-1; the D gene is possibly TRBD1 (6 bases). CDR3 length equals 15 residues. The V and J ends lost 0 bases and 4 bases respectively, with 10 bases between them. CDR1 and CDR2 (germline): WNHNN, SYGVQD (reference sequence).

The rearrangement joins TRBV18 to TRBJ1-1; TRBD1 is a possible D gene (6 bases). The ends were cut back, 6 bases at V and 1 base at J, with 9 bases in the middle. This CDR3 comprises 13 residues. Germline CDR1 KGHSH, CDR2 LQKENI. The CDR3 coding sequence is TGTGCCAGCTCCCGGGGACAGAACACTGAAGCTTTCTTT. It specifies CASSRGQNTEAFF.

The J gene is TRBJ1-5, the V gene TRBV10-3; the D is unclear. The CDR3 covers 16 residues. Germline V gene data show CDR1 as ENHRY and CDR2 as SYGVKD. Trimming cost V 5 bases and J 1 base, with 15 bases left between them. The CDR3 region has the DNA TGTGCCATCAGTACCGCTTGGACGGGGAGCAATCAGCCCCAGCATTTT. Translation gives CAISTAWTGSNQPQHF.

CDR3 nucleotides: TGTGCCAGCAGCCCGGACAGGTGGGGCACTGAAGCTTTCTTT. Encoded protein: CASSPDRWGTEAFF. The chain couples TRBV7-3 to TRBJ1-1; TRBD1 aligns across 7 bases. The trim removed 5 bases at V and 4 bases at J, leaving 7 bases unmatched. CDR1 and CDR2 from the germline V gene are SGHTA and FQGTGA. The CDR3 is made up of 14 amino acids.

The V gene is TRBV9, the J gene TRBJ1-5; 8 nucleotides line up with TRBD1. Germline CDR1 reads SGDLS; CDR2 reads YYNGEE. The length of the CDR3 is 14 residues. V was clipped by 2 bases and J by 10 bases; unmatched bases: 8. CDR3 nucleotide sequence: TGTGCCAGCAGCGTTGGACAGGGCCCCAGCCCCCAGCATTTT. Protein sequence: CASSVGQGPSPQHF.

The J gene is TRBJ2-5, the V gene TRBV28; 7 bases agree with TRBD2. With V trimmed by 6 bases and J by 1 base, 5 bases remained unmatched. The CDR3 consists of 14 residues. Germline V lookup: CDR1 MDHEN, CDR2 SYDVKM. CDR3 amino acids: CASSNRGGQETQYF. The CDR3 DNA sequence: TGTGCCAGCAGCAACCGCGGGGGCCAAGAGACCCAGTACTTC.

V gene TRBV7-3 combines with J gene TRBJ2-2; 8 bases fit TRBD1. Germline assignment: CDR1 SGHTA and CDR2 FQGTGA. V shed 7 bases and J 5 bases; nucleotides not matched to a gene: 6. This CDR3 contains 14 residues. CDR3 sequence: CASNTGTGTGELFF. The CDR3, as DNA: TGTGCCAGCAACACCGGGACAGGTACCGGGGAGCTGTTTTTT.

The chain carries TRBV7-9 and TRBJ1-1, with 7 bases fitting TRBD1. CDR1 is SEHNR, CDR2 FQNEAQ, per germline (reference sequence). V lost 1 base and J lost 5; bases outside the gene matches: 7. The CDR3 totals 15 residues. CDR3 amino acids: CASSLGDRDRTEAFF. CDR3 sequence (DNA): TGTGCCAGCAGCTTAGGGGATCGGGACAGAACTGAAGCTTTCTTT.

The CDR3 loop reads CASSGLSPDNEQFF. The CDR3 DNA follows: TGTGCCAGCAGCGGGCTTTCTCCCGACAATGAGCAGTTCTTC. The V call is TRBV3-1 (or the pseudogene TRBV3-2), the J call TRBJ2-1; D is unresolved. The CDR3 is 14 residues long. The V end was cut by 5 bases, the J end by 5 bases, with 13 bases between. CDR1 and CDR2 (germline): LGHDT, YNNKEL (reference sequence).

The V call is TRBV28, the J call TRBJ1-2, with D uncertain. Germline assignment: CDR1 MDHEN and CDR2 SYDVKM. The CDR3 contains 15 residues. Trimming shortened V by 5 bases and J by 2 bases, and 15 bases separated the two germline ends. Here the CDR3 DNA reads TGTGCCAGCAGTGGGAGTTGGTCGGGAAACTATGGCTACACCTTC. It specifies CASSGSWSGNYGYTF.

The chain recombines TRBV6-5 with TRBJ2-7, with D unclear. Germline CDR1 reads MNHEY; CDR2 reads SVGAGI. Deletions cut 0 bases from V and 2 bases from J, with 11 bases between. CDR3 length: 15 residues. In DNA form, the CDR3 reads TGTGCCAGCAGTTACTCGATTAGTCAGGCCTACGAGCAGTACTTC. This translates into CASSYSISQAYEQYF.

The chain links TRBV28 to TRBJ2-3; TRBD2 might be the D (6 bases). The length of the CDR3 is 16 residues. Germline-derived CDR1 and CDR2 are MDHEN and SYDVKM. V lost 5 bases, J lost 2 bases, and 17 bases lay in between. The CDR3 is CASSPWSSGNTDTQYF. CDR3 DNA: TGTGCCAGCAGTCCCTGGAGTAGCGGAAACACAGATACGCAGTATTTT.

This rearrangement joins TRBV28 to TRBJ1-1, with D unresolved. CDR1 and CDR2 from the germline V gene are MDHEN and SYDVKM. Trimming took 0 bases from V and 3 from J, leaving 11 bases between them. The CDR3 sequence is 15 residues long. For the CDR3, the DNA is TGTGCCAGCAGTTTATGGAGGGATAAGGACACTGAAGCTTTCTTT. Its protein product is CASSLWRDKDTEAFF.

V and J are TRBV10-2 and TRBJ1-2, with D possibly being TRBD1 (5 bases). CDR3 length equals 13 residues. Deletions cut 0 bases from V and 8 bases from J, with 10 bases between. Germline V CDR1 and CDR2: WSHSY, SAAADI. The CDR3 sequence is CASSESGRVGYTF. As DNA, the CDR3 is TGCGCCAGCAGTGAGTCAGGCAGGGTCGGCTACACCTTC.

V usage is TRBV5-1 and J usage is TRBJ2-1, with 9 bases lining up with TRBD1. This CDR3 has 14 amino acids. V dropped 6 bases and J dropped 10; count of bases not matched to a gene: 11. Germline V lookup: CDR1 SGHRS, CDR2 YFSETQ. The chain's CDR3 is CASTTGTGSREQFF. CDR3 in DNA: TGCGCCAGCACAACCGGGACAGGGTCTCGGGAGCAGTTCTTC.

V gene TRBV5-1 combines with J gene TRBJ2-2; 12 bases line up with TRBD2. The CDR3 extends over 18 amino acids. Germline V gene lookup returns CDR1 SGHRS and CDR2 YFSETQ. With V trimmed by 3 bases and J by 0 bases, 6 bases remained unmatched. The CDR3 sequence: CASSSGLAGYSNTGELFF. Here the CDR3 DNA reads TGCGCCAGCAGCTCGGGACTAGCGGGTTACTCGAACACCGGGGAGCTGTTTTTT.

The rearrangement joins TRBV18 to TRBJ1-2; D is possibly TRBD1 (5 bases). The V end lost 5 bases, the J end lost 1 base, and 14 bases lay between the germline ends. This CDR3 is built from 15 residues. Germline-derived CDR1 and CDR2 are KGHSH and LQKENI. This CDR3 is CASSSTEGVNYGYTF. CDR3 sequence (DNA): TGTGCCAGCTCATCGACAGAAGGGGTTAACTATGGCTACACCTTC. Drawing the rest from reference TRBV18 and TRBJ1-2, the complete variable domain is NAGVMQNPRHLVRRRGQEARLRCSPMKGHSHVYWYRQLPEEGLKFMVYLQKENIIDESGMPKERFSAEFPKEGPSILRIQQVVRGDSAAYFCASSSTEGVNYGYTFGSGTRLTVV.

This clone has a handful of counts. The junction differs from germline at one of its ends, possibly a read error. The chain uses TRBV7-9 and TRBJ2-7; 9 bases are a match to TRBD1. CDR3 size: 17 residues. Germline V CDR1 and CDR2: SEHNR, FQNEAQ (reference sequence). CDR3 protein: CASSLGGPGQGSFEQYF. The CDR3 DNA follows: TGTGCCAGCAGCTTAGGGGGGCCGGGACAGGGTTCCTTCGAGCAGTACTTC. Supplemented by reference TRBV7-9 and TRBJ2-7, the full variable domain reads DTGVSQNPRHKITKRGQNVTFRCDPISEHNRLYWYRQTLGQGPEFLTYFQNEAQLEKSRLLSDRFSAERPKGSFSTLEIQRTEQGDSAMYLCASSLGGPGQGSFEQYFGPGTRLTVT.

This chain connects TRBV6-5 to TRBJ2-1; 13 nucleotides match TRBD2. This CDR3 is built from 15 residues. CDR1 and CDR2 (germline): MNHEY, SVGAGI. V shed 7 bases, J shed 4 bases, and the junction held 4 bases outside the gene matches. CDR3: CASTRLAGGYNEQFF. For the CDR3, the DNA is TGTGCCAGCACCCGACTAGCGGGAGGATACAATGAGCAGTTCTTC.